These 8 T cell receptor beta chains were sequenced from one sample in a study of cytomegalovirus exposure and HLA in healthy donors. Primers: 60 Vbeta forward and 13 Jbeta reverse. The protocol was immunoSEQ multiplex PCR, while the TCRdb copy is restricted to in-frame clones and leaves out a portion. In the table there are 130,000 to 150,000 clones, around four fifths of which are singletons. Sequencing used PBMCs. These receptors were collected from a boy aged 2 to 10 in good health and CMV-seronegative.

The CDR3 sequence is CASSPGTGEPYEQYF. The CDR3 bases are TGTGCCAGCAGCCCTGGGACAGGGGAACCCTACGAGCAGTACTTC. The chain is built from TRBV7-9 and TRBJ2-7, with 10 bases fitting TRBD1. Germline values: CDR1 SEHNR, CDR2 FQNEAQ (reference sequence). This CDR3 is built from 15 residues. The V gene end was trimmed by 5 bases and the J gene end by 2 bases; junction bases not matched to a gene: 6.

This sequence joins TRBV27 and TRBJ2-1; 7 bases fit TRBD1. The ends lost 5 bases at V and 4 bases at J; junction bases unmatched: 8. CDR3 length: 15 amino acids. Germline CDR1 reads MNHEY; CDR2 reads SMNVEV (reference sequence). This chain's CDR3 is CASSLTGDVYNEQFF. The DNA for the CDR3 is TGTGCCAGCAGTCTTACAGGGGATGTATACAATGAGCAGTTCTTC.

This clone was counted a single time. V usage is TRBV9 and J usage is TRBJ2-6; D gene uncertain. Germline V gene sequence: CDR1 SGDLS, CDR2 YYNGEE. The CDR3 extends over 18 amino acids. Trimming took 0 bases from V and 0 from J, leaving 13 bases between them. Here the CDR3 reads CASSVAEASYSGANVLTF. For the CDR3, the DNA is TGTGCCAGCAGCGTAGCTGAGGCCAGCTACTCTGGGGCCAACGTCCTGACTTTC.

The chain recombines TRBV2 with TRBJ1-1; TRBD1 agrees at 9 bases. Trimming took 2 bases from V and 1 from J; bases not matched to a gene: 5. Germline V gene data show CDR1 as SNHLY and CDR2 as FYNNEI. The CDR3 spans 16 residues. Here the CDR3 reads CASSESGTGRNTEAFF. The CDR3 DNA reads as TGTGCCAGCAGTGAATCTGGGACAGGGAGGAACACTGAAGCTTTCTTT.

This chain joins TRBV2 and TRBJ1-6; maybe TRBD1 (5 bases). The V end lost 7 bases, the J end lost 0 bases, and 13 bases lay between the germline ends. Germline CDR1 is SNHLY and CDR2 is FYNNEI. The CDR3 loop spans 16 amino acids. The CDR3 sequence: CASIGHPVSYNSPLHF. For the CDR3, the DNA is TGTGCCAGCATCGGACACCCAGTCTCCTATAATTCACCCCTCCACTTT. The full variable domain, completed using reference TRBV2 and TRBJ1-6, is EPEVTQTPSHQVTQMGQEVILRCVPISNHLYFYWYRQILGQKVEFLVSFYNNEISEKSEIFDDQFSVERPDGSNFTLKIRSTKLEDSAMYFCASIGHPVSYNSPLHFGNGTRLTVT.

The chain links TRBV27 to TRBJ1-2; 7 positions agree with TRBD1. Per germline, CDR1 MNHEY and CDR2 SMNVEV (reference sequence). There are 15 residues in the CDR3. Trimming at V came to 5 bases and at J to 5 bases, leaving 11 bases not matched to a gene. The CDR3: CASSLTGTEFYGYTF. The CDR3 DNA reads TGTGCCAGCAGTCTAACCGGGACAGAATTTTATGGCTACACCTTC.

The J gene is TRBJ2-1, the V gene TRBV27, with 9 bases lining up with TRBD1. V shed 8 bases and J 1 base; nucleotides not matched to a gene: 6. The CDR3 covers 15 residues. Per germline, CDR1 MNHEY and CDR2 SMNVEV (reference sequence). The chain's CDR3 is CASWVTGGSYNEQFF. CDR3 nucleotides: TGTGCCAGCTGGGTGACAGGGGGTTCCTACAATGAGCAGTTCTTC.

As to this clone: In the same sample, other DNA sequences code for this CDR3. This chain connects TRBV9 to TRBJ2-7; weak D call: TRBD2 (6 bases). In germline, CDR1 is SGDLS, CDR2 YYNGEE. This CDR3 region has 14 residues. V gave up 2 bases and J gave up 0 bases, with 9 bases separating them. As DNA, the CDR3 is TGTGCCAGCAGCGTGGGCGGGGACTCCTACGAGCAGTACTTC. Translating it yields CASSVGGDSYEQYF. Filled out from reference TRBV9 and TRBJ2-7, the complete variable domain reads DSGVTQTPKHLITATGQRVTLRCSPRSGDLSVYWYQQSLDQGLQFLIQYYNGEERAKGNILERFSAQQFPDLHSELNLSSLELGDSALYFCASSVGGDSYEQYFGPGTRLTVT.